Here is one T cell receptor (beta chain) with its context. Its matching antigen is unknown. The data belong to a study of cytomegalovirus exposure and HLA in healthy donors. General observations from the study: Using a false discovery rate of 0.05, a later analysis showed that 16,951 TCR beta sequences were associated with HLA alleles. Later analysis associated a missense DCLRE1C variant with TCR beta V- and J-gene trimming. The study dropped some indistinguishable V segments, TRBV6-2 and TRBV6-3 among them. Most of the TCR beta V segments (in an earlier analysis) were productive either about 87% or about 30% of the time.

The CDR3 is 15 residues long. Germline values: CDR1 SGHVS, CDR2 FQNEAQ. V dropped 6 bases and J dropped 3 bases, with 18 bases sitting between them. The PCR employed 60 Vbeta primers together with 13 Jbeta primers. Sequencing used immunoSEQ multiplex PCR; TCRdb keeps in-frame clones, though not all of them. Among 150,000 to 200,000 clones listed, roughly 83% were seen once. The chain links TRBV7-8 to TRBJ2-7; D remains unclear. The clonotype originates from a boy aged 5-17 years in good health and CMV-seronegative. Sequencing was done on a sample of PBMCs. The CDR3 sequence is CASSPHRRGVYEQYF. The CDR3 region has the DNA TGTGCCAGCAGTCCTCACCGGCGAGGCGTCTACGAGCAGTACTTC.